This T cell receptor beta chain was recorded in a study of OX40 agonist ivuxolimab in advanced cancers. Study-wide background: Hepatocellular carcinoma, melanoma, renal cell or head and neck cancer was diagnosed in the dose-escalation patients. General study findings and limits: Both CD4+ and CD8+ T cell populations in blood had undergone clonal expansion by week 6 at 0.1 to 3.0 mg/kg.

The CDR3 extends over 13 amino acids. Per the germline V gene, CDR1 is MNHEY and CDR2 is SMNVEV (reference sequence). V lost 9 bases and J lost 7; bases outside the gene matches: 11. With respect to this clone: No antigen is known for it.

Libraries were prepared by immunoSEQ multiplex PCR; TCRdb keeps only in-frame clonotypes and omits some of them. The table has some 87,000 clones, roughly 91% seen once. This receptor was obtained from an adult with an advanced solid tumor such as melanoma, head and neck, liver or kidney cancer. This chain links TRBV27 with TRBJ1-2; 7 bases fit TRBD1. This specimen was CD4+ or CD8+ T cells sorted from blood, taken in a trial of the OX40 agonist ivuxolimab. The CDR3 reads CASQGQAAAGYTF. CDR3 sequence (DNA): TGTGCCAGTCAAGGACAGGCCGCAGCTGGCTACACCTTC.